Each of the 10 T cell receptor beta chains below was sequenced from the same sample in a study of T cell responses to AZD1222 COVID-19 vaccine. Data came from immunoSEQ multiplex PCR; TCRdb stores just in-frame clones and leaves some out. Of 100,000 to 120,000 clones listed, roughly 93% are singletons. The source material was peripheral blood, sampled 28 days after the second AZD1222 dose. All receptors come from an adult who received the AZD1222 COVID-19 vaccine.

The rearrangement uses TRBV7-9 and TRBJ1-2; TRBD1 is a possible D gene (5 bases). The V gene lost 1 base and the J gene lost 4 bases, with 7 bases spanning the gap. The CDR3 has 13 residues. CDR1 and CDR2 from the germline V gene are SEHNR and FQNEAQ (reference sequence). CDR3 in amino acids: CASSLGQIYGYTF. The CDR3 DNA follows: TGTGCCAGCAGCTTAGGACAGATCTATGGCTACACCTTC.

The chain has TRBV6-5 and TRBJ1-3; 7 bases align to TRBD1. The germline V gene has CDR1 MNHEY and CDR2 SVGAGI. V was pared by 6 bases and J by 3 bases, with 8 bases of the junction left unmatched. The CDR3 is 15 amino acids. CDR3 DNA sequence: TGTGCCAGCAGGGTTGACAGGGATAATGGAAACACCATATATTTT. Translated: CASRVDRDNGNTIYF.

V gene TRBV28 combines with J gene TRBJ2-7; no definite D call. Germline CDR1 reads MDHEN; CDR2 reads SYDVKM. V was shortened by 4 bases and J by 6 bases, with 13 bases between the two germline ends. The CDR3 is made up of 13 amino acids. CDR3 DNA sequence: TGTGCCAGCAGTTCCAATCGGTTCTCCGAGCAGTACTTC. This encodes CASSSNRFSEQYF.

The V call is TRBV24-1, the J call TRBJ1-3; D is unresolved. Trimming took off 2 bases at V and 4 bases at J, with 5 bases between the two ends. CDR1 and CDR2 (germline): KGHDR, SFDVKD. The CDR3 totals 13 residues. The CDR3 coding sequence is TGTGCCACCAGTGATTCAACAGGAAACACCATATATTTT. Translating it yields CATSDSTGNTIYF.

V is TRBV19 and J is TRBJ1-4, with D perhaps matching TRBD1 (6 bases). CDR3 size: 16 residues. Germline CDR1 and CDR2: LNHDA and SQIVND (reference sequence). V dropped 4 bases and J dropped 1 base, with 13 bases sitting between them. CDR3 region: CASSTDRGRTNEKLFF. DNA for the CDR3: TGTGCCAGTAGTACGGACAGAGGGAGAACTAATGAAAAACTGTTTTTT.

The chain couples TRBV5-1 to TRBJ1-4; maybe TRBD1 (5 bases). The germline V gene encodes CDR1 SGHRS and CDR2 YFSETQ. Trimming shortened V by 0 bases and J by 8 bases, and 14 bases separated the two germline ends. The CDR3 is made up of 15 amino acids. In DNA, the CDR3 is TGCGCCAGCAGCTTGGAGGGGAGGGGTTGGGAAAAACTGTTTTTT. Translating gives CASSLEGRGWEKLFF.

The J gene is TRBJ1-2, the V gene TRBV12-3 or TRBV12-4; a possible D gene is TRBD1 (5 bases). The V end was cut by 7 bases, the J end by 4 bases, with 10 bases between. This CDR3 comprises 12 residues. CDR3 amino acids: CASNEQGYGYTF. The DNA for the CDR3 is TGTGCCAGCAATGAGCAGGGCTATGGCTACACCTTC.

The chain recombines TRBV6-5 with TRBJ1-5; D not certain. Germline assignment: CDR1 MNHEY and CDR2 SVGAGI. This CDR3 is 13 amino acids long. Trimming cost V 7 bases and J 2 bases, with 9 bases left between them. The CDR3 sequence: CASTETGNQPQHF. The CDR3 DNA reads TGTGCCAGCACCGAAACCGGCAATCAGCCCCAGCATTTT.

The V gene is TRBV7-2, the J gene TRBJ1-3; TRBD1 aligns across 8 bases. Looked up from germline, CDR1 is SGHTA and CDR2 is FQGNSA. The V segment lost 5 bases and the J segment 7 bases; nucleotides outside the gene matches: 7. The CDR3 runs 14 residues. The CDR3 sequence: CASSPGTGLNTIYF. CDR3 in DNA: TGTGCCAGCAGCCCCGGGACAGGCCTGAACACCATATATTTT.

This chain uses TRBV19 with TRBJ1-5; D not resolved. This CDR3 is built from 15 residues. V was shortened by 0 bases and J by 0 bases, with 6 bases between the two germline ends. Germline V gives CDR1 LNHDA, CDR2 SQIVND (reference sequence). CDR3 sequence (DNA): TGTGCCAGTAGTATAGACTCCTATAGCAATCAGCCCCAGCATTTT. Its protein product is CASSIDSYSNQPQHF.